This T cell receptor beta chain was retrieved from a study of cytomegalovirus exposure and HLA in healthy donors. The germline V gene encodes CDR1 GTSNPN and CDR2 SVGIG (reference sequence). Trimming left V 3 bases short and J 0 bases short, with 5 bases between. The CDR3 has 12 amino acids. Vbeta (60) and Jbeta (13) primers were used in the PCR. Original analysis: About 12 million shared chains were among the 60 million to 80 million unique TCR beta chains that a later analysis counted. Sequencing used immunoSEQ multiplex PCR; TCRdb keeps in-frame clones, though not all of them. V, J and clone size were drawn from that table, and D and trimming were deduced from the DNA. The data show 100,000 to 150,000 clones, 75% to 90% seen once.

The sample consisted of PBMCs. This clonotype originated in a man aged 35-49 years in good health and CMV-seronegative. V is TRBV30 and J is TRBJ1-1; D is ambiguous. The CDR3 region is CAWSGMNTEAFF. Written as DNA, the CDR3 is TGTGCCTGGAGCGGTATGAACACTGAAGCTTTCTTT.